The rows below give T cell receptor beta chains drawn from one sample of a study of immune characterization of retroperitoneal liposarcoma. Each CDR3 protein gets one entry after TCRdb re-called the PCR reads with MiXCR. The profile covers 10,000 to 11,000 distinct CDR3 sequences, with around a quarter appearing a single time and about 20% taken by the ten largest. The sequenced material came from blood. These receptors originate from a male donor with retroperitoneal liposarcoma. Each CDR3 is given with its conserved first and last residue. The order of the fields is clone size, D gene, V gene, J gene, CDR3 DNA, CDR3 protein. The D gene is left open where the match is weak. A row's size may be missing; if present it is once, few, many or a size class.

many	NA	TRBV4-1	TRBJ1-2	TGCGCCAGCAGCCAAGATAACAGTCCTTTGACCCACTATGGCTACACCTTC	CASSQDNSPLTHYGYTF
NA	NA	TRBV6-1	TRBJ1-5	TGTGCCAGCAGTACCCACGGCAAGGGCTCTGATCAGCCCCAGCATTTT	CASSTHGKGSDQPQHF
many	TRBD1	TRBV7-2	TRBJ1-5	TGTGCCAGCAGCTTAAGGGCAGGGGGACAGCCCCAGCATTTT	CASSLRAGGQPQHF
NA	NA	TRBV7-6	TRBJ2-3	TGTGCCAGCAGCTTAGAACCCCTCAGCACAGATACGCAGTATTTT	CASSLEPLSTDTQYF
few	NA	TRBV10-2	TRBJ1-2	TGCGCCAGCAGTGAGATAGTCAACTATGGCTACACCTTC	CASSEIVNYGYTF
medium-sized	TRBD1	TRBV6-6	TRBJ1-2	TGTGCCAGCAGTTACGACAGGGGGGGCTACACCTTC	CASSYDRGGYTF
many	NA	TRBV6-1	TRBJ1-5	TGTGCCAGCAGTATAACACGCTTCCAAAATCAGCCCCAGCATTTT	CASSITRFQNQPQHF
NA	TRBD1	TRBV27	TRBJ2-2	TGTGCCAGCAGTCCCGGGACAGGGATCGGGGAGCTGTTTTTT	CASSPGTGIGELFF
NA	NA	TRBV6-6	TRBJ2-3	TGTGCCAGCAGTTTCAGGGCGGGCGGCGGCACAGATACGCAGTATTTT	CASSFRAGGGTDTQYF
NA	NA	TRBV6-1	TRBJ2-2	TGTGCCAGCAGTGAAACCGTAGTGGACACCGGGGAGCTGTTTTTT	CASSETVVDTGELFF
many	NA	TRBV5-6	TRBJ1-2	TGTGCCAGCAGCTTTCCAACCTATGGCTACACCTTC	CASSFPTYGYTF
many	TRBD1	TRBV7-2	TRBJ2-1	TGTGCCAGCAGCTCCCGACAGGGGGGGGCCTACGAGCAGTTCTTC	CASSSRQGGAYEQFF
NA	NA	TRBV7-2	TRBJ2-7	TGTGCCAGCAGCTTAGGTTTCGGGAGCGAGCAGTACTTC	CASSLGFGSEQYF
NA	NA	TRBV7-8	TRBJ2-5	TGTGCCAGCTTAGATGGTGTGAATGAGCAGTACTTC	CASLDGVNEQYF
few	TRBD2	TRBV6-1	TRBJ2-7	TGTGCCAGCAGGTCCGGGACTAACTACGAGCAGTACTTC	CASRSGTNYEQYF
many	NA	TRBV27	TRBJ2-5	TGTGCCAGCAGTCCACGACCGGGGGAGATAGAGACCCAGTACTTC	CASSPRPGEIETQYF
many	TRBD1	TRBV6-1	TRBJ1-5	TGTGCCAGCAGTACTAGGACAGGGTATCAGCCCCAGCATTTT	CASSTRTGYQPQHF
NA	NA	TRBV5-6	TRBJ2-5	TGTGCCAGCAGCTTGGCCCGGGAGACCCAGTACTTC	CASSLARETQYF
few	TRBD2	TRBV15	TRBJ2-1	TGTGCCACCGGAGCGGGGGGCTCCTACAATGAGCAGTTCTTC	CATGAGGSYNEQFF
once	NA	TRBV10-2	TRBJ2-1	TGCGCCAGCCTCGAGTGGGATGAGCAGTTCTTC	CASLEWDEQFF
NA	TRBD1	TRBV5-1	TRBJ1-1	TGCGCCAGCAGCTCCGGGACAGCGAACACTGAAGCTTTCTTT	CASSSGTANTEAFF
few	TRBD2	TRBV12-3/TRBV12-4	TRBJ2-1	TGTGCCAGCAGTTTAGGGCCCCTAGCGGGAGTGTCCCCCAATGAGCAGTTCTTC	CASSLGPLAGVSPNEQFF
NA	TRBD1	TRBV3-1	TRBJ2-5	TGTGCCAGCAGCCAACCTGACAGGGGGGGAGAGACCCAGTACTTC	CASSQPDRGGETQYF
NA	TRBD2	TRBV11-3	TRBJ2-5	TGTGCCAGCAGTCCAGGACTAGCGGGACAGGAGACCCAGTACTTC	CASSPGLAGQETQYF
few	TRBD2	TRBV12-3/TRBV12-4	TRBJ2-1	TGTGCCAGCAGTCAAGGACCCCTCCTAGCGGGGGCTTCGAATGAGCAGTTCTTC	CASSQGPLLAGASNEQFF
many	NA	TRBV7-2	TRBJ2-1	TGTGCCAGCAGCTTAATCAAACAGTTTCCAGTCTCCTACAATGAGCAGTTCTTC	CASSLIKQFPVSYNEQFF
medium-sized	NA	TRBV5-6	TRBJ2-2	TGTGCCAGCAGCTTGTGGGGCGGGGAGCTGTTTTTT	CASSLWGGELFF
many	TRBD2	TRBV6-1	TRBJ2-1	TGTGCCAGCAGCTCCCTGTCTGGTAGCGGGGAAGGTGAGCAGTTCTTC	CASSSLSGSGEGEQFF
NA	TRBD2	TRBV6-5	TRBJ2-7	TGTGCCAGCGGAGTGCGGGGGGCCTCCTACGAGCAGTACTTC	CASGVRGASYEQYF
NA	NA	TRBV5-4	TRBJ2-5	TGTGCCAGCAGCCCAGGGCGACAGTTCCTACGCAATGAGCAGTACTTC	CASSPGRQFLRNEQYF
NA	NA	TRBV4-2	TRBJ1-4	TGTGCCAGCAGCCAAGAGATCCTCGGAGGGGAAAAACTGTTTTTT	CASSQEILGGEKLFF
medium-sized	NA	TRBV6-1	TRBJ2-1	TGTGCCAGCAGTGAAGCGCGGCGTTTCGGGACCCAGTTCTTC	CASSEARRFGTQFF
medium-sized	NA	TRBV12-3/TRBV12-4	TRBJ1-4	TGTGCCAGCAGTCTTTACCGGGACAAACTGTTTTTT	CASSLYRDKLFF
NA	TRBD1	TRBV6-5	TRBJ1-5	TGTGCCAGCAGCCCGGTCAGGGGGAGCAATCAGCCCCAGCATTTT	CASSPVRGSNQPQHF
medium-sized	NA	TRBV6-6	TRBJ2-3	TGTGCCAGCAGAATCACCCCCAGCACAGATACGCAGTATTTT	CASRITPSTDTQYF
NA	NA	TRBV4-3	TRBJ1-1	TGCGCCAGCAGCCCACAGGCGAACACTGAAGCTTTCTTT	CASSPQANTEAFF
NA	TRBD2	TRBV10-2	TRBJ2-5	TGCGCCAGCAACACCGGACACGCGGGGGGCCGCGAGACCCAGTACTTC	CASNTGHAGGRETQYF
few	TRBD1	TRBV6-2/TRBV6-3	TRBJ2-1	TGTGCCAGCAGTTTCCAGACAGGGGGCAAGTATGAGCAGTTCTTC	CASSFQTGGKYEQFF
few	NA	TRBV6-1	TRBJ2-1	TGTGCCAGCAGTTATGGTGGACACTACAATGAGCAGTTCTTC	CASSYGGHYNEQFF
few	NA	TRBV6-1	TRBJ1-1	TGTGCCAGCAGTGATCTAAGGCTCCGATCCGAAGCTTTCTTT	CASSDLRLRSEAFF
few	NA	TRBV6-6	TRBJ2-1	TGTGCCGTGGAGGGGGGTTACAATGAGCAGTTCTTC	CAVEGGYNEQFF
NA	TRBD2	TRBV7-2	TRBJ2-1	TGTGCCAGCAGCCACGGGGTAGCGGGAGGGCGGAGGAATGAGCAGTTCTTC	CASSHGVAGGRRNEQFF
few	NA	TRBV3-1	TRBJ2-2	TGTGCCAGCAGCCTCCTCGACACCGGGGAGCTGTTTTTT	CASSLLDTGELFF
few	NA	TRBV6-1	TRBJ2-6	TGTGCCAGCGTCAGGGGCTTCTCTGGGGCCAACGTCCTGACTTTC	CASVRGFSGANVLTF
NA	NA	TRBV7-2	TRBJ2-3	TGTGCCAGCAGCCCCGATCGGAATACGCAGTATTTT	CASSPDRNTQYF
few	NA	TRBV6-5	TRBJ2-3	TGTGCCAGCAGTTACTCCCCCGAGGGGGGAAACACAGATACGCAGTATTTT	CASSYSPEGGNTDTQYF
NA	NA	TRBV7-8	TRBJ2-2	TGTGCCAGCAGCATCCCATTTACTCCCCTATTCCCCGACAACAGGGGAGGGAACACCGGGGAGCTGTTTTTT	CASSIPFTPLFPDNRGGNTGELFF
NA	NA	TRBV4-1	TRBJ2-3	TGCGCCAGCAGCCAAGCTGGGGGTGGAGATACGCAGTATTTT	CASSQAGGGDTQYF
NA	TRBD2	TRBV27	TRBJ2-3	TGTGCCAGCAGTCTAGCGGGAGGGAGTACGCAGTATTTT	CASSLAGGSTQYF
few	TRBD2	TRBV4-1	TRBJ2-1	TGCGCCAGCAGCCTTCAACAAGGGGGCCAGCGGGGGGGCGTCGGCAATGAGCAGTTCTTC	CASSLQQGGQRGGVGNEQFF
few	TRBD1	TRBV4-2	TRBJ2-5	TGTGCCAGCAGCTTCGAGGGCAGGGGGCGTCGAGAGACCCAGTACTTC	CASSFEGRGRRETQYF
NA	NA	TRBV4-3	TRBJ2-5	TGCGCCAGCAGCCAAGATAGAGGGGGGGTACTGGAGACCCAGTACTTC	CASSQDRGGVLETQYF
many	TRBD1	TRBV6-4	TRBJ2-1	TGTGCCAGCAGTGTCGGGACAGGGCCAGGCAATGAGCAGTTCTTC	CASSVGTGPGNEQFF
few	NA	TRBV20-1	TRBJ1-5	TGCAGTGCTAGCGGTGTGTCGGGCAGTTACAATCAGCCCCAGCATTTT	CSASGVSGSYNQPQHF
NA	TRBD2	TRBV24-1	TRBJ2-1	TGTGCCACCAGTGACCAGCCTAGCGGCTCCTACAATGAGCAGTTCTTC	CATSDQPSGSYNEQFF
NA	TRBD2	TRBV6-1	TRBJ2-3	TGTGCCAGCAGTGAAGCGTCGTGGGGGGGTACGCAGTATTTT	CASSEASWGGTQYF
NA	NA	TRBV12-3/TRBV12-4	TRBJ2-1	TGTGCCAGCAGTTTAGGCCCGAGTAGCTCCTACAATGAGCAGTTCTTC	CASSLGPSSSYNEQFF
NA	NA	TRBV12-3/TRBV12-4	TRBJ2-5	TGTGCCAGCAACATCTGGGGCGGGGAGACCCAGTACTTC	CASNIWGGETQYF
many	NA	TRBV10-2	TRBJ1-3	TGCGCCAGCAGCGAGGGCGCCTCTGGAAACACCATATATTTT	CASSEGASGNTIYF